This section outlines one T cell receptor beta chain sequence together with its context. The repertoire was sequenced with immunoSEQ multiplex PCR; TCRdb's copy has only in-frame clones and lacks some. The table includes fewer than 60,000 clones, around 87% detected once. CDR1 and CDR2 (germline): MDHEN, SYDVKM. The CDR3 is made up of 15 amino acids. V gave up 6 bases and J gave up 8 bases, with 22 bases separating them. The record originates from a study of control samples from healthy donors and cancer patients. Sequencing was carried out using PBMCs. This TCR was sampled from a woman aged 55-70 years with lung cancer. V is TRBV28 and J is TRBJ1-2; D is perhaps TRBD1 (6 bases). CDR3 nucleotides: TGTGCCAGCAGCCTCCTTGGGGGGGCTCTGGGAGGCTACACCTTC. Amino acids: CASSLLGGALGGYTF.